The rows below give T cell receptor beta chains drawn from one sample of a study of CD8 T cells in ankylosing spondylitis. TCRdb redid the calling of the 5' RACE reads with MiXCR, one entry per CDR3 protein. The table shows around 130,000 distinct CDR3 sequences, with 6% to 8.5% occurring only once. The material sequenced was blood, either unsorted or a sorted T cell fraction (not recorded which). The source of these receptors is a male donor with ankylosing spondylitis or in good health (not recorded which). CDR3s include the opening cysteine and the closing phenylalanine or tryptophan. Each record gives: V gene, D gene, J gene, clone size, CDR3 DNA, CDR3 protein. The D gene is left open where the match is weak. Size values are once, few and many counts, or a class for expanded clones, and some rows have none.

>TRBV5-1|TRBD1|TRBJ2-1|many
TGCGCCAGCAGTCCATTCCCGGACAGGGGGGGGAATGAGCAGTTCTTC
CASSPFPDRGGNEQFF
>TRBV5-1|-|TRBJ1-2|many
TGCGCCAGCTGGGGGGTGGATGGCTACACCTTC
CASWGVDGYTF
>TRBV7-3|-|TRBJ2-1|many
TGTGCCAGCAGCTTAAGTTCGGGGTATGAGCAGTTCTTC
CASSLSSGYEQFF
>TRBV29-1|TRBD2|TRBJ2-3|many
TGCAGCGCTCGGACTAGCGGGAGAACAGATACGCAGTATTTT
CSARTSGRTDTQYF
>TRBV5-1|TRBD2|TRBJ2-5|many
TGCGCCAGCAGCATCGGACTAGCCGGTGAGGAGACCCAGTACTTC
CASSIGLAGEETQYF
>TRBV12-3/TRBV12-4|-|TRBJ2-3|many
TGTGCCAGCAGCCTGAATAATCGGGCAGATACGCAGTATTTT
CASSLNNRADTQYF
>TRBV10-2|-|TRBJ1-5|many
TGCGCCAGCAGTGGGGGGGGCAATCAGCCCCAGCATTTT
CASSGGGNQPQHF
>TRBV6-1|-|TRBJ2-3|many
TGTGCCAGCAGTCGGGACACCCCCCTGGGCACAGATACGCAGTATTTT
CASSRDTPLGTDTQYF
>TRBV5-1|-|TRBJ2-7|many
TGCGCCAGCAGCTTGGACGGACAAGCCTACGAGCAGTACTTC
CASSLDGQAYEQYF
>TRBV2|-|TRBJ1-1|-
TGTGCCAGCCCCTCCTGGGGGGGGACGAACACTGAAGCTTTCTTT
CASPSWGGTNTEAFF
>TRBV11-2|-|TRBJ2-1|many
TGTGCCAGCAGCTTACTGACGTCGGACATAGCGGAAATCTACAATGAGCAGTTCTTC
CASSLLTSDIAEIYNEQFF
>TRBV9|TRBD1|TRBJ2-2|many
TGTGCCAGCAGCCCCCAGGGACAGGCAAACACCGGGGAGCTGTTTTTT
CASSPQGQANTGELFF
>TRBV7-2|TRBD1|TRBJ1-2|many
TGTGCCAGCAGCTTGGGACAGGAGGGGGGCTACACCTTC
CASSLGQEGGYTF
>TRBV7-2|TRBD2|TRBJ2-7|many
TGTGCCAGCAGCCGTCAAACTAGCGGGAGTAACTACGAGCAGTACTTC
CASSRQTSGSNYEQYF
>TRBV18|TRBD2|TRBJ2-1|many
TGTGCCAGCTCACCTAGCGGGGCTGGGGAGCAGTTCTTC
CASSPSGAGEQFF
>TRBV5-1|-|TRBJ2-3|many
TGCGCCAGCAGCTTGGCCGCGGGGTCGAGCACAGATACGCAGTATTTT
CASSLAAGSSTDTQYF
>TRBV12-3/TRBV12-4|-|TRBJ2-7|many
TGTGCCAGCAGGCCAGCGGCGGGGGAGCAGTACTTC
CASRPAAGEQYF
>TRBV25-1|-|TRBJ2-2|many
TGTGCCAGCACCGACCCAAACACCGGGGAGCTGTTTTTT
CASTDPNTGELFF
>TRBV12-3/TRBV12-4|TRBD1|TRBJ2-5|-
TGTGCCAGCAGTATAACAGGGGTGAAGGAGACCCAGTACTTC
CASSITGVKETQYF
>TRBV3-1|-|TRBJ1-1|-
TGTGCCAGCAGCCAATCTGGCGGGGGAGAAAGGGCTTTCTTT
CASSQSGGGERAFF
>TRBV5-1|-|TRBJ1-1|many
TGCGCCAGCAGCTTCCCGGGGGATGAAGCTTTCTTT
CASSFPGDEAFF
>TRBV5-1|TRBD2|TRBJ2-1|many
TGCGCCAGCAGCTTGGATCGGACTAGCGGGGCAAATGAGCAGTTCTTC
CASSLDRTSGANEQFF